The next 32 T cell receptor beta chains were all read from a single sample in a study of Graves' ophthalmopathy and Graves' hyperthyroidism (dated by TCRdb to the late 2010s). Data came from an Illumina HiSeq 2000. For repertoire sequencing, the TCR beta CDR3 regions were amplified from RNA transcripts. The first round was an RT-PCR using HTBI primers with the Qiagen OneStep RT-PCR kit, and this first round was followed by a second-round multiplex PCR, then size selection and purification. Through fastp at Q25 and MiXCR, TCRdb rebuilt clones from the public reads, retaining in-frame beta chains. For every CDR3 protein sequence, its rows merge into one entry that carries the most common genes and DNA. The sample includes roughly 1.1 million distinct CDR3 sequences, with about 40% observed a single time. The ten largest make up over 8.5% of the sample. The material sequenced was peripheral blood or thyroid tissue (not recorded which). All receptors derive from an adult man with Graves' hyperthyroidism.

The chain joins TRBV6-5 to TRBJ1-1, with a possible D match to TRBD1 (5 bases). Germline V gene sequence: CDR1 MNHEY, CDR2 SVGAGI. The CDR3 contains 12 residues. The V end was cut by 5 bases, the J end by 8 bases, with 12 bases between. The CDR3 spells CASSIRQKEAFF. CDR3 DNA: TGTGCCAGCAGTATCCGACAGAAAGAAGCTTTCTTT.

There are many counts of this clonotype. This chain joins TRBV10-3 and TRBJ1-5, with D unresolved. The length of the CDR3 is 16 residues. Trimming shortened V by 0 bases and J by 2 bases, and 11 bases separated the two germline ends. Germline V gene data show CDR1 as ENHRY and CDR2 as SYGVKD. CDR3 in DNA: TGTGCCATCAGTGAGTCTTGGGTCGGCGGCAATCAGCCCCAGCATTTT. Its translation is CAISESWVGGNQPQHF.

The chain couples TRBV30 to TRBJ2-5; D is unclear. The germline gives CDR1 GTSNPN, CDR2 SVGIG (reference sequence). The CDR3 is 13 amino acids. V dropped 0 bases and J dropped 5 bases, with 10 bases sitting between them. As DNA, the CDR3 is TGTGCCTGGAGTGTATTCGTGCGGGAGACCCAGTACTTC. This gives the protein CAWSVFVRETQYF. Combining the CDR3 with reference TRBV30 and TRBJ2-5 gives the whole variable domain SQTIHQWPATLVQPVGSPLSLECTVEGTSNPNLYWYRQAAGRGLQLLFYSVGIGQISSEVPQNLSASRPQDRQFILSSKKLLLSDSGFYLCAWSVFVRETQYFGPGTRLLVL.

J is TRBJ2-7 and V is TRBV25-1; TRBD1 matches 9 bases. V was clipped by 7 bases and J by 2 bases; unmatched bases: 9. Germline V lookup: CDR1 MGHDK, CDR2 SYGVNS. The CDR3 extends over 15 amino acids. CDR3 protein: CASTKPGQGTYEQYF. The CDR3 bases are TGTGCCAGCACAAAACCGGGACAGGGTACCTACGAGCAGTACTTC.

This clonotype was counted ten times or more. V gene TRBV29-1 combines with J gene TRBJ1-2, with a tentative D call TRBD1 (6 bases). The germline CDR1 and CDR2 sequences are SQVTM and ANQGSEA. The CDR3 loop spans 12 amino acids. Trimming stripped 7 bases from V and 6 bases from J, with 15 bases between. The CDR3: CSDKDSIDGYTF. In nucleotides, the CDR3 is TGCAGCGACAAGGACAGTATAGATGGCTACACCTTC. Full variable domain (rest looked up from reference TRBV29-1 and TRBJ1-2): SAVISQKPSRDICQRGTSLTIQCQVDSQVTMMFWYRQQPGQSLTLIATANQGSEATYESGFVIDKFPISRPNLTFSTLTVSNMSPEDSSIYLCSDKDSIDGYTFGSGTRLTVV.

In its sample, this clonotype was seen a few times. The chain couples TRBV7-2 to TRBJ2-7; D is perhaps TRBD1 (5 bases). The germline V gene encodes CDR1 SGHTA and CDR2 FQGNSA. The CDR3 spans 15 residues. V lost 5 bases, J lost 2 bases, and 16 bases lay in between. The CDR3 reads CASSPTDSFPYEQYF. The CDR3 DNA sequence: TGTGCCAGCAGCCCGACAGATTCATTCCCCTACGAGCAGTACTTC.

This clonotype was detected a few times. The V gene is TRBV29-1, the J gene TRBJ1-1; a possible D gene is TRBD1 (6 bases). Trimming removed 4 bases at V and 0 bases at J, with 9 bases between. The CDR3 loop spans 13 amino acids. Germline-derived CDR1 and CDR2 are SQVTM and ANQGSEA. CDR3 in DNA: TGCAGCGTTGGCGACAGGTTGAACACTGAAGCTTTCTTT. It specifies CSVGDRLNTEAFF.

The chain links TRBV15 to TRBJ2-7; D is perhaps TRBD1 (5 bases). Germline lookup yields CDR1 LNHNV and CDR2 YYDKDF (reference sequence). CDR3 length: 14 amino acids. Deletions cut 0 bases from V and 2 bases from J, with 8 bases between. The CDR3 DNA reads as TGTGCCACCAGCAGAGATCTGGACACCTACGAGCAGTACTTC. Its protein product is CATSRDLDTYEQYF.

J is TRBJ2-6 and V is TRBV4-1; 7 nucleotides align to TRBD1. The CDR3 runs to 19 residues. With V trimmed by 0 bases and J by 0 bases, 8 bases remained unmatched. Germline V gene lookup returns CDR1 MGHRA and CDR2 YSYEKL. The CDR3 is CASSQDSGTVDSGANVLTF. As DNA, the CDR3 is TGCGCCAGCAGCCAAGATTCAGGGACAGTTGACTCTGGGGCCAACGTCCTGACTTTC.

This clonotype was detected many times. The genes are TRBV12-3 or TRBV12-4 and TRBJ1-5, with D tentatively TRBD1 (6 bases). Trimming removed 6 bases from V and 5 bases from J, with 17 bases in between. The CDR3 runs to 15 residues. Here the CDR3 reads CASSLRVQGDQPQHF. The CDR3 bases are TGTGCCAGCAGCCTACGGGTACAGGGTGATCAGCCCCAGCATTTT.

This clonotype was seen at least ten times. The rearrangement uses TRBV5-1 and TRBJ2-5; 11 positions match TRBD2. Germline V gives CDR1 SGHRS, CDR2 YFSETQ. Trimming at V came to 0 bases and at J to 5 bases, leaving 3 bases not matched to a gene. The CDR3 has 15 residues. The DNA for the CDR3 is TGCGCCAGCAGCTTGGGACTAGCGGGAAAGGAGACCCAGTACTTC. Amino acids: CASSLGLAGKETQYF.

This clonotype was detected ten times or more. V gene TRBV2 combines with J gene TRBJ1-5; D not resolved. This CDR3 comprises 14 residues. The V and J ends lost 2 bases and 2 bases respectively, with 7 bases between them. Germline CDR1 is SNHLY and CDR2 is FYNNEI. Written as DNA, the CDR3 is TGTGCCAGCAGTGAACTTTGGGGCAATCAGCCCCAGCATTTT. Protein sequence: CASSELWGNQPQHF.

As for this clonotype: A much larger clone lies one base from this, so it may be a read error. CDR3 sequence reads: CASSLVSGGAQYF. The DNA for the CDR3 is TGTGCCAGCAGCTTAGTGAGCGGGGGGGCCCAGTACTTC. The V call is TRBV7-2, the J call TRBJ2-5, with 10 bases that match TRBD2. Germline loops: CDR1 SGHTA, CDR2 FQGNSA. The CDR3 is 13 residues long. With V trimmed by 1 base and J by 9 bases, 2 bases remained unmatched.

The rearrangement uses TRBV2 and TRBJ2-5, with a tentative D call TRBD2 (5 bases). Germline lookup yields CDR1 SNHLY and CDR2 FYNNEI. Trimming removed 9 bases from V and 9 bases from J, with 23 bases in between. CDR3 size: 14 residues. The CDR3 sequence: CASGRWRSNQPQYF. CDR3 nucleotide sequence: TGTGCCAGTGGACGTTGGAGGAGCAATCAGCCCCAGTACTTC. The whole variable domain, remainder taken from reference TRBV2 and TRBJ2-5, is EPEVTQTPSHQVTQMGQEVILRCVPISNHLYFYWYRQILGQKVEFLVSFYNNEISEKSEIFDDQFSVERPDGSNFTLKIRSTKLEDSAMYFCASGRWRSNQPQYFGPGTRLLVL.

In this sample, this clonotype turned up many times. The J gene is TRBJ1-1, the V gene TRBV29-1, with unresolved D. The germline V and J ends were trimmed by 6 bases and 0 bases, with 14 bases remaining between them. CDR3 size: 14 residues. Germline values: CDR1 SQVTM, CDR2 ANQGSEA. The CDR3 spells CSVAAGGMNTEAFF. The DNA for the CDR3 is TGCAGCGTCGCAGCCGGAGGTATGAACACTGAAGCTTTCTTT.

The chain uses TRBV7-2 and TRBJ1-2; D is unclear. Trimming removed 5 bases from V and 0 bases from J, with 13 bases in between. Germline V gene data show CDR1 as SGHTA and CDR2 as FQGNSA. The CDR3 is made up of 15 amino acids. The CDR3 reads CASSQAGEANYGYTF. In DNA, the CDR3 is TGTGCCAGCAGCCAAGCCGGCGAAGCTAACTATGGCTACACCTTC.

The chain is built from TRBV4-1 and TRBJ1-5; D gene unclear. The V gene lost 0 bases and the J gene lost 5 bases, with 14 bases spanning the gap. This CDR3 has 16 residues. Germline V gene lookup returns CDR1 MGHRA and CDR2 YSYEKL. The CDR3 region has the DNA TGCGCCAGCAGCCAAGATCTCGTACGGACTGATCAGCCCCAGCATTTT. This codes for CASSQDLVRTDQPQHF.

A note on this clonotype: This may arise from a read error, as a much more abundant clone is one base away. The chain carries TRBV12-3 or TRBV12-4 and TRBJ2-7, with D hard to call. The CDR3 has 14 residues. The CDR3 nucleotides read TGTGCCAGCAGTTTTAGGATGACCGGATACGAGCAGCACTTC. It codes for CASSFRMTGYEQHF.

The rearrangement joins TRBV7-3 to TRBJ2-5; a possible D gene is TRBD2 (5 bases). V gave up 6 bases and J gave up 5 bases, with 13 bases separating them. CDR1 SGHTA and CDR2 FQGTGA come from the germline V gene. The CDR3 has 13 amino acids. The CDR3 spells CASRRWELETQYF. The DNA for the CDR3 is TGTGCCAGCAGGCGCTGGGAGTTGGAGACCCAGTACTTC.

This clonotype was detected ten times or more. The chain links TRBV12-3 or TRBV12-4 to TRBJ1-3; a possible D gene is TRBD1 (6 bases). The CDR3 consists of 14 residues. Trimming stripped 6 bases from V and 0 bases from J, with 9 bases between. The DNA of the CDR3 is TGTGCCAGCAGAGGGACAAACTCTGGAAACACCATATATTTT. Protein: CASRGTNSGNTIYF.

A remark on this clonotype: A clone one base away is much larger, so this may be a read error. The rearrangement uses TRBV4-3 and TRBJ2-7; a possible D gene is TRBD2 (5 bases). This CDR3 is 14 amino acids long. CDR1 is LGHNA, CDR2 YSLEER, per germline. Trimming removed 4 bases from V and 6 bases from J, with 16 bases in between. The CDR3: CASSPEVGAGEQYF. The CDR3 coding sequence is TGCGCCAGCAGCCCAGAGGTGGGAGCAGGCGAGCAGTACTTC.

The CDR3, as DNA: TGTGCCAGCAGCGGCAGGAACGGTAATCAGCCCCAGCATTTT. This encodes CASSGRNGNQPQHF. The V call is TRBV7-2, the J call TRBJ1-5; no definite D call. The germline V gene has CDR1 SGHTA and CDR2 FQGNSA. This CDR3 comprises 14 residues. Trimming stripped 5 bases from V and 4 bases from J, with 12 bases between.

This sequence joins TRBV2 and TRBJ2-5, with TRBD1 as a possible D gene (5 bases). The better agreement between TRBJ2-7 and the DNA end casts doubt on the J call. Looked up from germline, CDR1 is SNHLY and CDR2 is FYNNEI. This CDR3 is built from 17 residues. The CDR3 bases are TGTGCCAGCAGTGAAGCGCTTCAGGGTTTCGCCCTCTACGAGCAGTACTTC. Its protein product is CASSEALQGFALYEQYF.

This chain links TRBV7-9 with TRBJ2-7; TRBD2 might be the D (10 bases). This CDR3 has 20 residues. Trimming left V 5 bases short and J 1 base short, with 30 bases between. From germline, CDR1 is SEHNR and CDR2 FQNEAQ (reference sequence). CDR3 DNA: TGTGCCAGCAGCCCACAGGGGGCCGGTGTAGGACTAGCGGTATCCTACGAGCAGTACTTC. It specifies CASSPQGAGVGLAVSYEQYF.

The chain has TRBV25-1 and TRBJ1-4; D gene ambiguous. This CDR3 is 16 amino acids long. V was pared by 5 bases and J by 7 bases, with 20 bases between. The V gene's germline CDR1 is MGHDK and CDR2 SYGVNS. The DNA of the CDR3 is TGTGCCAGCAGTTTTTCAGTGGGCGGAAGTCGTGAAAAACTGTTTTTT. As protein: CASSFSVGGSREKLFF.

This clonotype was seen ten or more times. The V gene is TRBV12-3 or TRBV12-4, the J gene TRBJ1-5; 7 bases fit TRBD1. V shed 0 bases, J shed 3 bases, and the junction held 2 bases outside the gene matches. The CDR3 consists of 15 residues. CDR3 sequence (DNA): TGTGCCAGCAGTTTAGCGACAGGGTACAATCAGCCCCAGCATTTT. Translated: CASSLATGYNQPQHF.

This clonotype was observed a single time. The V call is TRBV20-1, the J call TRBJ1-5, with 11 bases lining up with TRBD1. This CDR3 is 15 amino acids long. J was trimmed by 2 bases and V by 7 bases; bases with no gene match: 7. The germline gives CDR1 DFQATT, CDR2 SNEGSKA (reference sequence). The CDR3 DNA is TGCAGTGGTGGACAGGGGGCCGATGGCAATCAGCCCCAGCATTTT. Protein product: CSGGQGADGNQPQHF.

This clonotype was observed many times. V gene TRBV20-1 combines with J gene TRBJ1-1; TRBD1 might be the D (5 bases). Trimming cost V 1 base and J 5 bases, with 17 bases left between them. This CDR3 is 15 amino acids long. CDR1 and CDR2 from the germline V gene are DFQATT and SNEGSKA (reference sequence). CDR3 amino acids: CSARGRGRAVTEAFF. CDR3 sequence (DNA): TGCAGTGCTAGAGGCCGGGGCAGGGCGGTGACTGAAGCTTTCTTT.

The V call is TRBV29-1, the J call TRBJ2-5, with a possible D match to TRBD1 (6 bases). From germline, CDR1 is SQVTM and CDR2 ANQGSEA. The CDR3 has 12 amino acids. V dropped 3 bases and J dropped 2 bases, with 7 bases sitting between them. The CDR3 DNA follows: TGCAGCGTTGATCAGGGGCAAGAGACCCAGTACTTC. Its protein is CSVDQGQETQYF.

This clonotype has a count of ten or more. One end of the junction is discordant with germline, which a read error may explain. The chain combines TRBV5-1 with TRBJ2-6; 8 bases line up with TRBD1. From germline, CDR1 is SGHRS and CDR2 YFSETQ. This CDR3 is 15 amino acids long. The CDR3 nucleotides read TGTGCCAGCAGTTCAGGGGGCACTGGGGCCAACGTCCTGACTTTC. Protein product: CASSSGGTGANVLTF.

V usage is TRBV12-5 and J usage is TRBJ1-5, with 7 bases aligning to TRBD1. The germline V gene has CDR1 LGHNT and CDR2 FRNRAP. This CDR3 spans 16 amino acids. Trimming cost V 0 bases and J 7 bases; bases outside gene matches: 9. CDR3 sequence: CASGLVPVGGWQPQHF. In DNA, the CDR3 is TGTGCTAGTGGTTTGGTACCGGTAGGGGGCTGGCAGCCCCAGCATTTT.

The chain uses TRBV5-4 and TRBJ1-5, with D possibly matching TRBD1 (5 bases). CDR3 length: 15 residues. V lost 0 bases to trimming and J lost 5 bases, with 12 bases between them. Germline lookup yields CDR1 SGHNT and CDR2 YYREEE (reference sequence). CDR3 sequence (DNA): TGTGCCAGCAGCTTGGGAGGGGCTGGGGATCAGCCCCAGCATTTT. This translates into CASSLGGAGDQPQHF.